This entry is about one T cell receptor (beta chain). No antigen is known for it. No much larger clonotype is one base removed from it; base qualities were not supplied. These data originate in a study of cytomegalovirus exposure and HLA in healthy donors (dated 2017 in TCRdb). Notes on the research overall: According to an earlier analysis of 550 to 700 of the donors, some 180 million T cells yielded 100 million or so unique TCR beta sequences and more than 250 Gb of sequence data. Approximately 300 gigabases of sequencing data and around 80 million unique TCR sequences made up an early release that covered approximately 700 HLA-typed donors. Of the roughly 400 genotyped donors, 81% were placed in the genetic ancestry cluster associated with self-reported Caucasian donors. The study aimed to test whether signatures of past pathogen exposure could be identified by cataloging public T cell receptors. The study profiled the T cell repertoires of hundreds of subjects by immunosequencing and related them to cytomegalovirus serostatus. Along with the approximately 670-subject first cohort, a separate validation cohort of over 90 different subjects was used. To predict cytomegalovirus infection status, the study brought together high-throughput TCR immunosequencing, statistical association of individual TCRs with disease status, and machine learning. In a later analysis, previously published TCR beta repertoires from some 640 donors were re-analyzed and high-resolution HLA genotyping was added so that TCR occurrence patterns could be studied. In the later analysis, no new phenotypic data were used to find candidate immune exposures; instead, reliance was placed on TCR beta sequences and their occurrence across donors. An earlier analysis of around 580 of the donors used high-throughput TCR beta sequencing to judge whether each TCR beta V gene segment behaved as functional or pseudogenic. Donor age, sex, ethnicity and CMV serostatus were compiled together with the repertoire data. A later genetic analysis used genome-wide SNP genotypes for about 60% of the roughly 700 donors, treating that subset as a discovery cohort. Every discovery cohort repertoire had been produced on one sequencing platform. Class I and class II HLA loci were covered by the typing at four-digit resolution. Typing coverage varied by locus: roughly 620-640 donors for A, B, C, DRB1 and DQB1; approximately 520 for DQA1; more than 600 for DPA1; 450 to 480 for DPB1. Roughly 5 DR-DQ haplotypes were treated as single units for association and clustering because of strong linkage in the cohort. Among over 350 genotyped donors of the cohort, an average of around 240,000 unique TCR beta nucleotide sequences were sequenced per donor, 15% to 20% of them non-productive.

The cohort was made up of 500 to 800 healthy bone marrow donors. At the time of sampling, all cohort members were nominally healthy, though unrecorded immune exposures were likely present. The donor was CMV seronegative and belonged to the group of 350 or so seronegative cohort members. Each donor provided a peripheral blood sample, and peripheral blood mononuclear cells were used for TCR beta sequencing. Genomic DNA extraction from the blood cell samples was performed with the Qiagen DNeasy Blood Extraction Kit. For this chain, trimming is 10 bases at the V end and 7 bases at the J end, and the number of junction bases without a gene match is 14. Taken from cysteine to phenylalanine, the CDR3 has 14 residues. Of all the DNA, just the CDR3 is kept, 42 bases in frame from base 1. CDR1 and CDR2 are read off the germline V gene as SNHLY and FYNNEI. What the authors observed across the whole study: A total of 150 or so TCR beta chains were listed by the study as associated with cytomegalovirus. A later analysis found that most CMV-associated TCR beta chains appeared HLA-restricted, with HLA associations seemingly driven largely by CMV exposure. Roughly uniform sequencing depth across donors was assumed in presence/absence analyses, although this assumption may not hold. Only TCR beta chains were sequenced in this cohort, and the absence of alpha or paired-chain data limited detectable features. Because HLA typing was missing for some donors at each locus, association tests included only the typed subset. Immune exposure information for the cohort was limited to CMV serostatus. V-gene and J-gene trimming of TCR beta chains was associated with a missense DCLRE1C variant in a later genetic analysis, and the association was replicated in an independent cohort. Most TCR sequences were observed very rarely across donors, whereas some public TCRs were present in many individuals. In a later genetic analysis, fewer N-insertions in productive TCRs were reported among donors in an Asian-associated ancestry cluster than the roughly 700-donor mean. A later analysis found that TCR association rates varied across HLA loci, with DRB1 alleles showing the most associated TCRs and HLA-C alleles the fewest. The sequencing pipeline was judged likely to have produced a cluster of highly shared sequence variants as a technical artifact. Some IMGT-functional V segments, including TRBV6-2 and TRBV6-3, could not be told apart with the 87-base-pair reads, so those segments were excluded. In a later analysis, HLA-associated TCR beta chains showed more clonal expansion and lower generation probabilities than non-associated chains that were equally common. In a later analysis, several top co-occurrence clusters were reported to appear linked to parvovirus B19, influenza, CMV and Epstein-Barr virus. Linkage disequilibrium might explain the correlated functional status among segregating V segments, but an unknown experimental factor could not be excluded. An earlier analysis of around 500 of the donors showed that most TCR beta V segments appeared in productive rearrangements either about 87% or about 30% of the time, which broadly matched IMGT annotations. Because counts were too low, roughly 17 rarely observed V segments, including chromosome 9 orphons, were left out of the earlier analysis of 587 of the donors. When HLA alleles, especially DR and DQ, strongly co-occurred, attributing TCR associations to individual alleles was difficult. A further reported finding was that TCR beta sequences accurately predicted the HLA-A and HLA-B alleles for most subjects in the first cohort. The authors suggested that the approach could potentially be extended to other disease states and immunological phenotypes. A few of the identified cytomegalovirus-associated TCR beta chains were confirmed in vitro to be specific for cytomegalovirus antigens. The classifier was reported to diagnose cytomegalovirus status with high specificity and sensitivity in both the original and validation cohorts. At a false discovery rate of 0.05, a later analysis linked under 20,000 TCR beta sequences to specific HLA alleles.

The library relied on the immunoSEQ multiplex PCR assay. The multiplex PCR relied on a mix of 60 forward primers for TCR Vbeta segments and 13 reverse primers for TCR Jbeta segments. The CDR3 region of rearranged TCR beta genes was amplified from genomic DNA with a multiplex PCR assay. The Illumina HiSeq System was used to sequence the amplified TCR beta libraries as 87-base-pair reads. On the study's bioinformatics: Across the 700 or so repertoires, a later analysis counted roughly 84 million unique TCR beta chains, some 11 million of which were shared by at least two donors. A nearest-neighbor algorithm error-corrected the raw reads and collapsed the reads into unique sequences, merging closely related sequences to remove PCR and sequencing errors. V, D and J gene segments were assigned by aligning CDR3 sequences to IMGT reference sequences. For a sequence to be retained, a match of at least six nucleotides was required to both a V gene segment and a J gene segment. A rearrangement was called productive if the CDR3 had no stop codons and remained in frame with V and J, and every other rearrangement was called non-productive. Following IMGT convention, CDR3 was defined as the stretch from the second conserved V-encoded cysteine to the conserved J-encoded phenylalanine. In an earlier analysis of 587 of the donors, sequences lacking an unambiguous match to a single V gene segment were excluded. An earlier analysis of a few hundred of the donors called V segments functional above 56.7% productive rearrangements and segregating when the between-donor standard deviation exceeded 5%. To diagnose cytomegalovirus status from the catalog of TCR beta chain sequences, a statistical classification framework was built. In a later analysis, TCR nucleotide sequences were compared against IMGT/GENE-DB human TR gene sequences so that V and J genes could be assigned. The TCRdist pipeline was used in a later analysis to assign CDR3 sequences and most-parsimonious VDJ recombination scenarios. In a later analysis, each TCR beta chain was defined by its CDR3 amino acid sequence together with its V-gene family, and reads lacking a unique V-gene family were excluded. A later analysis removed 500 to 600 highly shared, low-generation-probability nucleotide sequences to deal with suspected cross-contamination and a sequencing artifact. A later analysis calculated a clonal expansion index for each public chain from normalized within-repertoire ranks of inferred template counts. A later analysis computed generation probabilities with a VDJ recombination model fitted to out-of-frame rearrangements, and checked the results against IGoR. In a later analysis, TCR-TCR, TCR-HLA and TCR-CMV co-occurrence was scored with hypergeometric tests, and a repertoire-size bias correction was applied to TCR pairs. A later analysis estimated false discovery rates by permuting HLA or CMV assignments 20 times. A later analysis grouped co-occurring TCRs with DBSCAN, adding TCRdist sequence similarity when clustering within HLA-allele-positive subsets. Co-occurrence clustering excluded repertoires with fewer than 30,000 or more than 120,000 public chains, plus five with anomalous nucleotide sharing. Here the immuneACCESS table is served through TCRdb, limited to in-frame sequences with V and J called. Missing clones are a known gap in these copies; in checked studies unresolved V genes cover under half, and the rest lacks a known reason. V, J and clone size are those of that table, while D and trimming were read from the DNA. This sample is represented by more than 200,000 clones; over 75% of them were singletons. The top ten hold 0.22% of the sample.

This TCR was recovered from a girl aged 2 to 10 in good health and CMV-seronegative. Sequenced: PBMCs. The chain is made from TRBV2 and TRBJ2-7, with TRBD2 identical over 9 junction bases. CDR3 sequence: CATAFGAGGYEQYF. In nucleotide form, the sequence is TGTGCCACCGCGTTCGGGGCGGGAGGGTATGAGCAGTACTTC.